This record covers a single T cell receptor beta chain. At deep level, the assay was performed. Measured with immunoSEQ multiplex PCR; TCRdb has only the in-frame clones, and not every one. The table records roughly 890,000 clones, 80% to 95% of them present only once. In the naive CD8 group, cells lacked CD45RO and were positively selected for CCR7, so terminally differentiated effector memory CD45RA+ cells were left out. The CDR3 covers 15 residues. Trimming left V 10 bases short and J 6 bases short, with 25 bases between. Per germline, CDR1 SNHLY and CDR2 FYNNEI. This entry belongs to a study of shared clonotypes between healthy human individuals.

The J gene is TRBJ2-7, the V gene TRBV2; weak D call: TRBD2 (6 bases). The sequence came from a man younger than 40 in good health. Sequenced material: naive CD8+ T cells sorted from blood. The CDR3 DNA reads as TGTGCCACCACCCTAACCGGGGACTCGGGGTTCGAGCAGTACTTC. Its protein is CATTLTGDSGFEQYF.